This entry lists 15 T cell receptor beta chains sequenced from one sample in a study of CD8 T cells in ankylosing spondylitis. TCRdb re-called the 5' RACE reads through MiXCR, storing one row per CDR3 protein. The table lists 240,000 or so distinct CDR3 sequences, 8.6% of them singletons. What was sequenced was blood, either unsorted or a sorted T cell fraction (not recorded which). The source is a male donor with ankylosing spondylitis or in good health (not recorded which).

This clonotype was seen at least ten times. The chain couples TRBV12-3 or TRBV12-4 to TRBJ1-5; 10 bases align to TRBD1. This CDR3 spans 15 amino acids. With V trimmed by 9 bases and J by 3 bases, 8 bases remained unmatched. The CDR3 sequence is CASSPGTGDNQPQHF. CDR3 nucleotide sequence: TGTGCCAGTAGTCCCGGGACAGGGGACAATCAGCCCCAGCATTTT.

This clonotype was seen at least ten times. The rearrangement joins TRBV20-1 to TRBJ2-7; D is possibly TRBD1 or TRBD2 (5 bases each). Germline-derived CDR1 and CDR2 are DFQATT and SNEGSKA (reference sequence). With 1 base removed from V and 1 base from J, the gap between germline ends came to 17 bases. The CDR3 runs 16 residues. The CDR3 loop reads CSARGARDLVSYEQYF. Written as DNA, the CDR3 is TGCAGTGCTAGAGGTGCCCGGGACCTAGTTTCCTACGAGCAGTACTTC.

This clonotype was counted many times. V usage is TRBV6-5 and J usage is TRBJ1-4; D is unclear. The V gene lost 4 bases and the J gene lost 8 bases, with 11 bases spanning the gap. Per germline, CDR1 MNHEY and CDR2 SVGAGI. CDR3 length: 13 residues. This CDR3 is CASSSFRGEKLFF. The CDR3 DNA follows: TGTGCCAGCAGTTCGTTTCGCGGGGAAAAACTGTTTTTT.

This sequence joins TRBV7-9 and TRBJ1-6, with 7 positions matching TRBD1. This CDR3 comprises 14 residues. The V segment lost 5 bases and the J segment 6 bases; nucleotides outside the gene matches: 4. Germline CDR1 and CDR2: SEHNR and FQNEAQ (reference sequence). CDR3 amino acids: CASSLDRINSPLHF. The CDR3 coding sequence is TGTGCCAGCAGCCTGGACAGGATTAATTCACCCCTCCACTTT. The full variable domain, completed using reference TRBV7-9 and TRBJ1-6, is DTGVSQNPRHKITKRGQNVTFRCDPISEHNRLYWYRQTLGQGPEFLTYFQNEAQLEKSRLLSDRFSAERPKGSFSTLEIQRTEQGDSAMYLCASSLDRINSPLHFGNGTRLTVT.

In its sample, this clonotype was seen many times. The CDR3 DNA is TGTGCCAGCAGACTCGGAGATCACACAGATACGCAGTATTTT. This gives the protein CASRLGDHTDTQYF. The V call is TRBV5-4, the J call TRBJ2-3; no firm D call. The CDR3 totals 14 residues. Germline V lookup: CDR1 SGHNT, CDR2 YYREEE (reference sequence). The V and J ends lost 5 bases and 2 bases respectively, with 12 bases between them.

At least ten counts were recorded for this clonotype. The chain joins TRBV7-9 to TRBJ1-1; TRBD1 agrees at 7 bases. The CDR3 covers 14 residues. Germline V CDR1 and CDR2: SEHNR, FQNEAQ (reference sequence). V trimming: 5 bases; J trimming: 1 base; junction bases outside the gene matches: 4. As DNA, the CDR3 is TGTGCCAGCAGCCTACAGGGGAGGAACACTGAAGCTTTCTTT. Its protein product is CASSLQGRNTEAFF. The full variable domain, in which reference TRBV7-9 and TRBJ1-1 provide the parts outside the CDR3, is DTGVSQNPRHKITKRGQNVTFRCDPISEHNRLYWYRQTLGQGPEFLTYFQNEAQLEKSRLLSDRFSAERPKGSFSTLEIQRTEQGDSAMYLCASSLQGRNTEAFFGQGTRLTVV.

Ten or more counts support this clonotype. V gene TRBV5-1 combines with J gene TRBJ2-1; 7 nucleotides agree with TRBD2. The junction had 6 bases not matched to a gene; V was cut back by 2 bases and J by 10 bases. The CDR3 is made up of 13 amino acids. CDR1 is SGHRS and CDR2 is YFSETQ in the germline V gene. CDR3 residues: CASSFDNGREQFF. CDR3 in DNA: TGCGCCAGCAGCTTCGATAACGGGAGGGAGCAGTTCTTC. Supplemented by reference TRBV5-1 and TRBJ2-1, the full variable domain reads KAGVTQTPRYLIKTRGQQVTLSCSPISGHRSVSWYQQTPGQGLQFLFEYFSETQRNKGNFPGRFSGRQFSNSRSEMNVSTLELGDSALYLCASSFDNGREQFFGPGTRLTVL.

Ten or more counts support this clonotype. The rearrangement joins TRBV5-1 to TRBJ2-5; D gene uncertain. The CDR3 totals 16 residues. Germline CDR1 is SGHRS and CDR2 is YFSETQ. The ends were cut back, 0 bases at V and 1 base at J, with 13 bases in the middle. CDR3 sequence reads: CASSLDDLTLQETQYF. The CDR3 DNA reads as TGCGCCAGCAGCTTGGATGATTTAACCCTCCAAGAGACCCAGTACTTC. The entire variable domain, with the rest obtained from reference TRBV5-1 and TRBJ2-5, is as follows: KAGVTQTPRYLIKTRGQQVTLSCSPISGHRSVSWYQQTPGQGLQFLFEYFSETQRNKGNFPGRFSGRQFSNSRSEMNVSTLELGDSALYLCASSLDDLTLQETQYFGPGTRLLVL.

A few counts support this clonotype. The chain joins TRBV15 to TRBJ2-7; possibly TRBD2 for D (6 bases). The germline CDR1 and CDR2 sequences are LNHNV and YYDKDF (reference sequence). CDR3 length: 14 residues. V lost 2 bases to trimming and J lost 6 bases, with 14 bases between them. This CDR3 is CATSRLTRETEQYF. The CDR3, as DNA: TGTGCCACCAGCAGATTGACTAGAGAGACCGAGCAGTACTTC.

The J gene is TRBJ2-7, the V gene TRBV7-9; no clear D gene. This CDR3 spans 11 amino acids. Per germline, CDR1 SEHNR and CDR2 FQNEAQ (reference sequence). V lost 3 bases to trimming and J lost 7 bases, with 7 bases between them. The chain's CDR3 is CASSFHGEQYF. In nucleotides, the CDR3 is TGTGCCAGCAGCTTTCATGGGGAGCAGTACTTC.

V is TRBV27 and J is TRBJ2-5; the D is unclear. The germline gives CDR1 MNHEY, CDR2 SMNVEV (reference sequence). The CDR3 extends over 13 amino acids. Trimming took off 4 bases at V and 2 bases at J, with 8 bases between the two ends. CDR3 protein: CASSSWGQETQYF. CDR3 nucleotide sequence: TGTGCCAGCAGTTCGTGGGGACAAGAGACCCAGTACTTC.

This clonotype was picked up many times. The chain joins TRBV5-1 to TRBJ1-2, with 10 bases matching TRBD1. The V gene's germline CDR1 is SGHRS and CDR2 YFSETQ. V was pared by 5 bases and J by 5 bases, with 9 bases of the junction left unmatched. The CDR3 is 15 residues long. The CDR3 nucleotides read TGCGCCAGCAGTTCGGACAGGGGGGGAATGTATGGCTACACCTTC. It codes for CASSSDRGGMYGYTF.

This clonotype was counted many times. V gene TRBV7-2 combines with J gene TRBJ2-3, with D maybe TRBD1 (6 bases). Per the germline V gene, CDR1 is SGHTA and CDR2 is FQGNSA. Trimming cost V 4 bases and J 5 bases, with 19 bases left between them. This CDR3 is 16 amino acids long. The CDR3: CASSSPGTILRDTQYF. CDR3 nucleotide sequence: TGTGCCAGCAGCTCCCCCGGGACAATCTTAAGAGATACGCAGTATTTT.

This clonotype was detected many times. The chain combines TRBV19 with TRBJ2-6; D assignment may be TRBD1 or TRBD2 (5 bases each). V lost 7 bases, J lost 4 bases, and 23 bases lay in between. The CDR3 contains 18 residues. CDR1 and CDR2 (germline): LNHDA, SQIVND (reference sequence). In DNA form, the CDR3 reads TGTGCCAGTACCCAGACCGGGACCTCTTTAGGCGGGGCCAACGTCCTGACTTTC. Protein: CASTQTGTSLGGANVLTF.

The chain is built from TRBV12-3 or TRBV12-4 and TRBJ1-6, with D perhaps matching TRBD1 (5 bases). Trimming shortened V by 7 bases and J by 6 bases, and 13 bases separated the two germline ends. The CDR3 is 14 amino acids. The CDR3 sequence is CASTPGGVNSPLHF. Here the CDR3 DNA reads TGTGCCAGCACCCCTGGGGGGGTTAATTCACCCCTCCACTTT.